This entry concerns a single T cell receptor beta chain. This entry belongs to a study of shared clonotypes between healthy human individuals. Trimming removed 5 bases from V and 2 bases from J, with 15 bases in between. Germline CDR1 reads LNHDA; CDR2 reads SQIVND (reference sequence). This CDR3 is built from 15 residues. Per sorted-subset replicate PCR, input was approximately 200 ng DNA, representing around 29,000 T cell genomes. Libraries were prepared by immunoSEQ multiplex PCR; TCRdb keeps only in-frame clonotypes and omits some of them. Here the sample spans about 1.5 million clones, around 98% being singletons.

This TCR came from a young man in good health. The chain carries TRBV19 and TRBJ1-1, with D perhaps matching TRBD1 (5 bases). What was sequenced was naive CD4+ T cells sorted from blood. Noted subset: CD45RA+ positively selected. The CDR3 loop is CASSGASRVNTEAFF. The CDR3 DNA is TGTGCCAGTAGTGGGGCCTCACGGGTAAACACTGAAGCTTTCTTT.